This TCR beta chain appears in the sequencing data of a study of shared clonotypes between healthy human individuals. Study information: CD4 naive and CD4 memory each took three plates per donor, while CD8 naive took two and CD8 memory one.

As regards this clone: The antigen is not known.

Study conclusions and caveats: Rarefaction exposed incomplete sorted-subset sequencing despite large depth.

Deep was the level used in running the assay. Repertoires were generated with immunoSEQ multiplex PCR, while TCRdb's copy carries only in-frame clones and drops some. The sample lists around 2.3 million clones, under 97% occurring once. What was sequenced was naive CD4+ T cells sorted from blood. Specified subset: CD45RA+ positively selected. This sequence originates from a man aged 18 to 29 in good health.

The CDR3 region is CAWSATGATNQPQHF. CDR3 sequence (DNA): TGTGCCTGGAGTGCCACAGGGGCTACGAATCAGCCCCAGCATTTT. This chain links TRBV30 with TRBJ1-5, with 7 bases identical to TRBD1. The CDR3 has 15 amino acids. Germline V gene data show CDR1 as GTSNPN and CDR2 as SVGIG (reference sequence). The junction had 7 bases not matched to a gene; V was cut back by 1 base and J by 4 bases. The full variable domain, completed using reference TRBV30 and TRBJ1-5, is SQTIHQWPATLVQPVGSPLSLECTVEGTSNPNLYWYRQAAGRGLQLLFYSVGIGQISSEVPQNLSASRPQDRQFILSSKKLLLSDSGFYLCAWSATGATNQPQHFGDGTRLSIL.